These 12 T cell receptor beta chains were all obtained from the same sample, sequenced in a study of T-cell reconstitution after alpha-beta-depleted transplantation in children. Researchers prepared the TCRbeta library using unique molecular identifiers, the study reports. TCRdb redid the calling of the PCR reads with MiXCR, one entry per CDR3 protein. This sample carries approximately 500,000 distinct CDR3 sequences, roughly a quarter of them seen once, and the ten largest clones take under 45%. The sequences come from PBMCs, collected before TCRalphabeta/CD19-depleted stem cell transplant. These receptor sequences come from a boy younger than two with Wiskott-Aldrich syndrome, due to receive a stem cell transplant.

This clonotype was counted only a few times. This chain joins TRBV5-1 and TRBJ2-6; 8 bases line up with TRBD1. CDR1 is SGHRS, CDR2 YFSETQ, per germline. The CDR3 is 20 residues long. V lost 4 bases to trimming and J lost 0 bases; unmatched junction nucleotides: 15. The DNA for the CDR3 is TGCGCCAGCAGCCTGGGACAGGCTAGGATTAGCCACTCTGGGGCCAACGTCCTGACTTTC. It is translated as CASSLGQARISHSGANVLTF.

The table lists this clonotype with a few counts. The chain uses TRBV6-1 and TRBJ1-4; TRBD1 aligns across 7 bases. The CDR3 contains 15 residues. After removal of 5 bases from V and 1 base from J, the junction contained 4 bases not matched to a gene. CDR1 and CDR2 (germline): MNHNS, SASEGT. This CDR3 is CASSMGQITNEKLFF. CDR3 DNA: TGTGCCAGCAGTATGGGACAGATAACTAATGAAAAACTGTTTTTT.

CDR3 loop: CASSRPGLQETQYF. The CDR3 nucleotides read TGTGCCAGCAGCCGCCCAGGGCTACAAGAGACCCAGTACTTC. The chain couples TRBV6-1 to TRBJ2-5; tentative D call: TRBD1 (5 bases). With 6 bases removed from V and 2 bases from J, the gap between germline ends came to 13 bases. Germline V lookup: CDR1 MNHNS, CDR2 SASEGT. The CDR3 spans 14 residues.

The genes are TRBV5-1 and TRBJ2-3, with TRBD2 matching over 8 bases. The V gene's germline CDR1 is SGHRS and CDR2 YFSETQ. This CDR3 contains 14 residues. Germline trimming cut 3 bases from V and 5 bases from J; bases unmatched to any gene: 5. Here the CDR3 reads CASSYSGTVDTQYF. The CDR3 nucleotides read TGCGCCAGCAGCTATAGCGGGACTGTAGATACGCAGTATTTT.

The CDR3 protein is CASSLSRESTMRRQFF. CDR3 DNA: TGTGCCAGCAGCTTGTCTCGAGAAAGCACAATGAGAAGGCAGTTCTTC. The chain recombines TRBV5-5 with TRBJ2-1, with D unresolved. Germline V gives CDR1 SGHKS, CDR2 YYEKEE (reference sequence). CDR3 length: 16 amino acids. V lost 1 base and J 12 bases, leaving 23 bases between the germline ends.

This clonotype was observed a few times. CDR3 sequence reads: CASSLPGQGWGYTF. CDR3 DNA: TGTGCCAGCAGCTTGCCAGGACAGGGGTGGGGCTACACCTTC. The V call is TRBV5-5, the J call TRBJ1-2; 9 bases agree with TRBD1. With V trimmed by 1 base and J by 8 bases, 6 bases remained unmatched. This CDR3 has 14 residues. Germline CDR1 and CDR2: SGHKS and YYEKEE (reference sequence).

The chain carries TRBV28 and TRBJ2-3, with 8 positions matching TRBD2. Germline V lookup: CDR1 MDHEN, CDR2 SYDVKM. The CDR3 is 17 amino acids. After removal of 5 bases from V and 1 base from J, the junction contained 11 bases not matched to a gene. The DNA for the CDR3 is TGTGCCAGCAGTCCGACACTGGGTAGCGGGGGCACAGATACGCAGTATTTT. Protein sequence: CASSPTLGSGGTDTQYF.

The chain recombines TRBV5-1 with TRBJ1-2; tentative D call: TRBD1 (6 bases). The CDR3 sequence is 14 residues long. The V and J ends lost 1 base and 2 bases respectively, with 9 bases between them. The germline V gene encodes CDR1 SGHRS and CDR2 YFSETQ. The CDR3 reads CASSLRRGNYGYTF. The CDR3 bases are TGCGCCAGCAGCTTGCGGAGGGGGAACTATGGCTACACCTTC. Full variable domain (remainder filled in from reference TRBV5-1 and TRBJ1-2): KAGVTQTPRYLIKTRGQQVTLSCSPISGHRSVSWYQQTPGQGLQFLFEYFSETQRNKGNFPGRFSGRQFSNSRSEMNVSTLELGDSALYLCASSLRRGNYGYTFGSGTRLTVV.

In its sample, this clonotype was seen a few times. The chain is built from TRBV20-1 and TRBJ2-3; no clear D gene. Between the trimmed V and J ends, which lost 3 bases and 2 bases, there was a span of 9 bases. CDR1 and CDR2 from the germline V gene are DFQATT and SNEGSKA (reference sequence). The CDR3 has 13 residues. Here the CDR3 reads CSARLAITDTQYF. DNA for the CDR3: TGCAGTGCTAGGCTGGCTATCACAGATACGCAGTATTTT.

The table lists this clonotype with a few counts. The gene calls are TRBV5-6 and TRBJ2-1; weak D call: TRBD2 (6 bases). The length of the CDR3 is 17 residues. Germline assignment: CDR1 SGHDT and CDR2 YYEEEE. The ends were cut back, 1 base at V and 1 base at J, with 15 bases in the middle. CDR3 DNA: TGTGCCAGCAGCTTGTGGGGCGGGGTGCCGTCCTACAATGAGCAGTTCTTC. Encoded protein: CASSLWGGVPSYNEQFF.

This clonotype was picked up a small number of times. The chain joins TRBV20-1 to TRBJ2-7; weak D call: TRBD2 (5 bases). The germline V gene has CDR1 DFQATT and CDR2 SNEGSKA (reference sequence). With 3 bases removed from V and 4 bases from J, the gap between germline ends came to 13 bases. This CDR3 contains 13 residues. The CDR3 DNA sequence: TGCAGTGCTAGTATGGACTCCAAGTACGAGCAGTACTTC. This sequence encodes CSASMDSKYEQYF.

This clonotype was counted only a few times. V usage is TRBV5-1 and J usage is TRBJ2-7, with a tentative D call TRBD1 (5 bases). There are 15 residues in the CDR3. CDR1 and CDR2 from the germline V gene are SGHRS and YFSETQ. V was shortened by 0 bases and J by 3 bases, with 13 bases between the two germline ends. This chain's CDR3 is CASSLDAGSHYEQYF. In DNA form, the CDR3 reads TGCGCCAGCAGCTTGGATGCAGGGTCCCACTACGAGCAGTACTTC.